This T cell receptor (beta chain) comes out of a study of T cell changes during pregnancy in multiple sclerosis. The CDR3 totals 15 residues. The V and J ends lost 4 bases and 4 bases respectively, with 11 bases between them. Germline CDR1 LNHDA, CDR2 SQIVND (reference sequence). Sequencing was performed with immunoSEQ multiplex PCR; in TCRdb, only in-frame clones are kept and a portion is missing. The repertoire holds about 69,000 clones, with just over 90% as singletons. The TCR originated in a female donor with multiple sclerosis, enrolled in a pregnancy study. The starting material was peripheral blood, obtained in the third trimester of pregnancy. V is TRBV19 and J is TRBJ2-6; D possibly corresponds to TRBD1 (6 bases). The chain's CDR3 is CASSSRGVGANVLTF. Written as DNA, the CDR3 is TGTGCCAGTAGTAGCAGGGGTGTGGGGGCCAACGTCCTGACTTTC.